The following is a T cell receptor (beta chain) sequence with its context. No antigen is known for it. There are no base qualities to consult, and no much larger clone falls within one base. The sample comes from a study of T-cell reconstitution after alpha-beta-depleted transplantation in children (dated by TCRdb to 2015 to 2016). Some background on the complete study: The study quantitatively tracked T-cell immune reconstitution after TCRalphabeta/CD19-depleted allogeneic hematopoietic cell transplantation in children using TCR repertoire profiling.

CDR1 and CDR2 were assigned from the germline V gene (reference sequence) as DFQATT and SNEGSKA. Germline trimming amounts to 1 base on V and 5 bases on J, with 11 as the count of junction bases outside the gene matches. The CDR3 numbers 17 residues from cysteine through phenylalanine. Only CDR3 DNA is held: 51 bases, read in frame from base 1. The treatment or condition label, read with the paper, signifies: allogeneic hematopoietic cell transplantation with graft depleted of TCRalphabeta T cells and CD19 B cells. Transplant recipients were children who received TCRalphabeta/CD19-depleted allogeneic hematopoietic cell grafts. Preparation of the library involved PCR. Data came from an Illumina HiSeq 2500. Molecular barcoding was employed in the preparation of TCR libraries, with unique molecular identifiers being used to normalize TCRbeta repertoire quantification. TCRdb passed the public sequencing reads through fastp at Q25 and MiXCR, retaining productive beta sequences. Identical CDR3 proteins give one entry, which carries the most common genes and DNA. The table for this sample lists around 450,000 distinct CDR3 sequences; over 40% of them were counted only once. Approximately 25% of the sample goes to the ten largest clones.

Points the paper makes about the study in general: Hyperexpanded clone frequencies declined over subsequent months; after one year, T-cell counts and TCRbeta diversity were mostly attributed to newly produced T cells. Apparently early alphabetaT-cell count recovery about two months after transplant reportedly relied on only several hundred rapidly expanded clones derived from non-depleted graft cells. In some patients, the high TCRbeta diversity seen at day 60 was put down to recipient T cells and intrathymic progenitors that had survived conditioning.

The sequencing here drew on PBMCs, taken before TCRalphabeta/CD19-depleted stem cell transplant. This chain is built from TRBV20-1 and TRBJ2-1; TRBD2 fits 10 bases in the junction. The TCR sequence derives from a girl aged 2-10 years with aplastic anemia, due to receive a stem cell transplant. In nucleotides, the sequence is TGCAGTGCTAGAGGAGTGAGCGCTAGCGGGAGTAACAATGAGCAGTTCTTC. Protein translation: CSARGVSASGSNNEQFF.